The clone carrying this T cell receptor beta chain was seen once. Its antigen remains unknown. Repertoires were generated with immunoSEQ multiplex PCR, while TCRdb's copy carries only in-frame clones and drops some. The sample records 200,000 to 300,000 clones, more than 75% being singletons. The data stem from a study of Ad26.COV2.S vaccination and SARS-CoV-2 variants. Study-wide context: The trial was COV1001 and the donor's arm was Ad26.COV2.S.

V trimming: 3 bases; J trimming: 6 bases; junction bases outside the gene matches: 11. There are 16 residues in the CDR3. The germline V gene has CDR1 SEHNR and CDR2 FQNEAQ (reference sequence). Noted treatment: 15 to 20 received Ad26.COV2.S at low or high dose, single or two shots; about 5 received placebo; per-sample allocation not given. Samples were taken on day 63 after the first vaccine or placebo injection. An 18-55-year-old adult in Boston served as donor. Study-wide findings and caveats: Similar non-spike TCR breadth was observed in recipients of vaccine and of placebo. Spike-specific TCR breadth ran higher among vaccine recipients than placebo recipients.

The clonotype originates from a person aged 18 to 65 who received the Ad26.COV2.S COVID-19 vaccine or a placebo. The sequencing here drew on peripheral blood, taken in a trial of Ad26.COV2.S vaccine versus placebo. This chain joins TRBV7-9 and TRBJ1-5, with 7 bases lining up with TRBD1. CDR3 in DNA: TGTGCCAGCAGCTTTTCGACAGGGTGGGGGGGTCAGCCCCAGCATTTT. Translated, it gives CASSFSTGWGGQPQHF.